Listed below are T cell receptor beta chains from one sample, sequenced in a study of T cell changes during pregnancy in multiple sclerosis. Profiled with immunoSEQ multiplex PCR; TCRdb holds only in-frame clones, not every one. The sample yields 20,000 to 25,000 clones, around nine tenths seen once. The sequencing here drew on CD8+ T cells from peripheral blood mononuclear cells, taken in the first trimester of pregnancy. The receptors originated from a female donor in good health, enrolled as a control in a pregnancy study. The CDR3 runs from the conserved cysteine through the conserved F or W. Fields, in order: clone size, V gene, D gene, J gene, CDR3 DNA, CDR3 protein. D genes are given only for firm matches. Not all rows give a size; the values are once, few, many and, for expanded clones, a class.

size: NA
V: TRBV5-6
D: NA
J: TRBJ2-7
DNA: TGTGCCAGCAGCTTGGGAAGTGAGCACGAGCAGTACTTC
CDR3: CASSLGSEHEQYF

size: NA
V: TRBV2
D: TRBD1
J: TRBJ2-2
DNA: TGTGCCGGGGGGACAGGGGACAGCACCGGGGAGCTGTTTTTT
CDR3: CAGGTGDSTGELFF

size: NA
V: TRBV5-5
D: TRBD1
J: TRBJ1-2
DNA: TGTGCCAGCAGCTTGAGGTCACAGGGGGCAGGCGGTGGCTACACCTTC
CDR3: CASSLRSQGAGGGYTF

size: once
V: TRBV18
D: NA
J: TRBJ1-5
DNA: TGTGCCAGCTCACCGTGGGGGGAAGGCCAGCCCCAGCATTTT
CDR3: CASSPWGEGQPQHF

size: NA
V: TRBV6-5
D: TRBD1
J: TRBJ1-2
DNA: TGTGCCAGCAGCTACGGACAGGGGGACTATGGCTACACCTTC
CDR3: CASSYGQGDYGYTF

size: NA
V: TRBV10-1
D: TRBD1
J: TRBJ1-5
DNA: TGCGCCAGGGACAGGGCCCCTCAGCCCCAGCATTTT
CDR3: CARDRAPQPQHF

size: NA
V: TRBV7-9
D: TRBD2
J: TRBJ2-1
DNA: TGTGCCAGCAGCTGGGCGGCGGGAGTTCACAATGAGCAGTTCTTC
CDR3: CASSWAAGVHNEQFF

size: NA
V: TRBV5-6
D: TRBD1
J: TRBJ1-2
DNA: TGTGCCAGCAGCTGGGATGACAGGGGGCAAGGCTACACCTTC
CDR3: CASSWDDRGQGYTF

size: NA
V: TRBV7-9
D: TRBD1
J: TRBJ2-1
DNA: TGTGCCAGCGGTACCGGGACAGGGGCCAATGAGCAGTTCTTC
CDR3: CASGTGTGANEQFF

size: NA
V: TRBV29-1
D: NA
J: TRBJ1-1
DNA: TGCAGCGTTGAAGACAGTATGAACACTGAAGCTTTCTTT
CDR3: CSVEDSMNTEAFF

size: NA
V: TRBV28
D: TRBD2
J: TRBJ2-3
DNA: TGTGCCAGCAGTTTCGCGGGGGGGCGAGATACGCAGTATTTT
CDR3: CASSFAGGRDTQYF

size: NA
V: TRBV28
D: TRBD2
J: TRBJ2-7
DNA: TGTGCCAGCAGTTTAGGGCTAGCGGGCTCCTACGAGCAGTACTTC
CDR3: CASSLGLAGSYEQYF

size: NA
V: TRBV5-1
D: TRBD2
J: TRBJ2-7
DNA: TGCGCCAGCAGCTGGAGCGGAGGCGGGGGCTACGAGCAGTACTTC
CDR3: CASSWSGGGGYEQYF

size: once
V: TRBV7-9
D: NA
J: TRBJ2-5
DNA: TGTGCCAGCAGCCCGAAGTTGGCAGAGTCAGGATGGGAGACCCAGTACTTC
CDR3: CASSPKLAESGWETQYF

size: NA
V: TRBV6-4
D: TRBD2
J: TRBJ2-3
DNA: TGTGCCAGCAGTGGAGCGGGAGGGACAGATACGCAGTATTTT
CDR3: CASSGAGGTDTQYF

size: NA
V: TRBV2
D: NA
J: TRBJ2-5
DNA: TGTGCCAGCAGGGCAGGGGATGTGACCCAGTACTTC
CDR3: CASRAGDVTQYF

size: few
V: TRBV6-4
D: NA
J: TRBJ1-1
DNA: TGTGCCAGCAGTGACCGGGAGAACACTGAAGCTTTCTTT
CDR3: CASSDRENTEAFF

size: NA
V: TRBV28
D: NA
J: TRBJ1-5
DNA: TGTGCCAGCAGCCAGGACAGCAGTAGCAATCAGCCCCAGCATTTT
CDR3: CASSQDSSSNQPQHF

size: NA
V: TRBV19
D: TRBD2
J: TRBJ2-3
DNA: TGTGCCAGTAGCCGACTAGCGGGAGATACGCAGTATTTT
CDR3: CASSRLAGDTQYF

size: once
V: TRBV28
D: TRBD2
J: TRBJ2-1
DNA: TGTGCCAGCAGGGGGGGGTGGGACAATGAGCAGTTCTTC
CDR3: CASRGGWDNEQFF

size: NA
V: TRBV5-1
D: NA
J: TRBJ1-3
DNA: TGCGCCAGCAGCGGACGAGCGCAGGGAATTATCGGAAACACCATATATTTT
CDR3: CASSGRAQGIIGNTIYF

size: NA
V: TRBV19
D: NA
J: TRBJ2-1
DNA: TGTGCCAGTAGTAATCACAGGGTCGGGCAGTTCTTC
CDR3: CASSNHRVGQFF

size: NA
V: TRBV6-1
D: TRBD1
J: TRBJ2-7
DNA: TGTGCCAGCAGCGAAACAGGGGGAAGTCAGTACTTC
CDR3: CASSETGGSQYF

size: NA
V: TRBV5-1
D: NA
J: TRBJ2-2
DNA: TGCGCCAGCAGCTTGGGAGAGACTTCCACCGGGGAGCTGTTTTTT
CDR3: CASSLGETSTGELFF

size: NA
V: TRBV5-6
D: NA
J: TRBJ1-2
DNA: TGTGCCAGCAGCTTGGAACAGGGTCCCTATGGCTACACCTTC
CDR3: CASSLEQGPYGYTF

size: NA
V: TRBV29-1
D: NA
J: TRBJ2-3
DNA: TGCAGCTTTGTAAACAGGGAAGCAGATACGCAGTATTTT
CDR3: CSFVNREADTQYF